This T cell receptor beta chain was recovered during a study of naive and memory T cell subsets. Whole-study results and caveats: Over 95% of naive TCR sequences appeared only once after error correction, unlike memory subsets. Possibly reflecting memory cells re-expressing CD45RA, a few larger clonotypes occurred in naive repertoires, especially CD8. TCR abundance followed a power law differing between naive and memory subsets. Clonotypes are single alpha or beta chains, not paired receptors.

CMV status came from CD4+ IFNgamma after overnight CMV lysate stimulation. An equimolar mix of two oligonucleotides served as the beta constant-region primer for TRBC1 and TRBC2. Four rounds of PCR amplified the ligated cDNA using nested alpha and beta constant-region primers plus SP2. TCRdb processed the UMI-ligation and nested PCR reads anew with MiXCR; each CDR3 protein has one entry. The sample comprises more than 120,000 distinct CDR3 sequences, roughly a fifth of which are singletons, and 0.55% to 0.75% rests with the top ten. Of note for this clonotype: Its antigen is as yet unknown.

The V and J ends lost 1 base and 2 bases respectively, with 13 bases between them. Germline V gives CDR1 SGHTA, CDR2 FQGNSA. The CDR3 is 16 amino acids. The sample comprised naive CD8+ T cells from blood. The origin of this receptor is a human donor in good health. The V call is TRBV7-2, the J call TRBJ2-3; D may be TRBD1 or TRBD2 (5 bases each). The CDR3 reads CASSLERDEPTDTQYF. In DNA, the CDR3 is TGTGCCAGCAGCTTAGAACGGGACGAGCCCACAGATACGCAGTATTTT.